This TCR beta chain was captured by sequencing in a study of blood T cell repertoires in COVID-19. Study at large: Whether acute or convalescent, the COVID-19 samples came from the United States, Italy and Spain.

From germline, CDR1 is MGHRA and CDR2 YSYEKL. The CDR3 sequence is 14 residues long. V lost 0 bases to trimming and J lost 5 bases; unmatched junction nucleotides: 0. Profiled with immunoSEQ multiplex PCR; TCRdb holds only in-frame clones, not every one. The sample has over 200,000 clones, around 86% seen once. This TCR came from a young man who had recovered from COVID-19. This sequence joins TRBV4-1 and TRBJ1-1, with 10 bases lining up with TRBD1. Specimen: PBMCs or T cells enriched from blood (not recorded which). In DNA form, the CDR3 reads TGCGCCAGCAGCCAAGAGGACAGGGGGACTGAAGCTTTCTTT. Protein: CASSQEDRGTEAFF.